This TCR beta chain was recovered during a study of shared clonotypes between healthy human individuals. Overall study: Researchers drew samples from a couple of women and three men aged 18 to 49. The plates for each donor numbered three CD4 naive, three CD4 memory, two CD8 naive and one CD8 memory.

An assay was performed, and its level was deep. Assay: immunoSEQ multiplex PCR; the TCRdb copy retains only in-frame clones and omits some. In the table there are a few hundred thousand clones, around 95% of which are singletons. The study's findings and limits: Clonotypes that were shared across a handful of donors made up roughly 5.2% of naive CD4 clonotypes.

Naivety among CD8 cells was defined by CD45RO negativity and positive CCR7 selection, thereby excluding terminally differentiated effector memory CD45RA+ cells. Comments on this clone: What it recognizes is unknown.

The clonotype originates from a woman in her twenties or thirties in good health. Input material: naive CD8+ T cells sorted from blood.

The CDR3 region is CASRQLAGEYNEQFF. In DNA, the CDR3 is TGTGCCAGCAGGCAACTAGCGGGAGAGTACAATGAGCAGTTCTTC. The rearrangement links TRBV2 to TRBJ2-1, with 11 nucleotides matching TRBD2. Germline assignment: CDR1 SNHLY and CDR2 FYNNEI. V lost 6 bases and J lost 4; bases outside the gene matches: 5. The CDR3 spans 15 residues.